This TCR beta chain was identified during a study of blood T cell repertoires in COVID-19. Study-level information: Donors in the United States, Italy and Spain gave samples during acute or convalescent COVID-19. In each case, the material was cDNA or gDNA derived from T cells, B-cell-depleted T cells, or PBMCs.

From germline, CDR1 is SGHTA and CDR2 FQGTGA. The CDR3 runs to 15 residues. V shed 2 bases and J 9 bases; nucleotides not matched to a gene: 7. Seattle cases were enrolled at active infection and followed longitudinally. Per the original data handling: Reference gene primer amplification gave estimated nucleated cell counts. The protocol was immunoSEQ multiplex PCR, while the TCRdb copy is restricted to in-frame clones and leaves out a portion. For V, J and clone size, that table is used; D and trimming come from the DNA. The sample records 200,000 to 250,000 clones, roughly 80% being singletons. The rearrangement uses TRBV7-3 and TRBJ2-3; the match to TRBD2 covers 11 bases. This sequence was found in a woman aged 80 or over with COVID-19, enrolled during active disease. Sequencing used peripheral blood. The CDR3 DNA follows: TGTGCCAGCAGCTTAGGTCTAGCGGGAGGAAAGACGCAGTATTTT. Amino acid sequence: CASSLGLAGGKTQYF.